These 26 T cell receptor beta chains came from one sample sequenced in a study of response to subunit inactivated influenza vaccine. MiXCR was run by TCRdb on the RT-PCR reads, yielding one entry per CDR3 protein. The sample has 500,000 or so distinct CDR3 sequences, 15% to 20% seen once; the top ten hold less than 4%. This sample comprised CD4+ T cells sorted from PBMCs, obtained roughly 24 months after vaccination. The receptors derive from a man aged 50-75 years who received an inactivated influenza vaccine.

This clonotype was seen a handful of times. The rearrangement uses TRBV20-1 and TRBJ1-6, with D unresolved. The CDR3 is made up of 13 amino acids. Germline-derived CDR1 and CDR2 are DFQATT and SNEGSKA (reference sequence). Trimming stripped 8 bases from V and 8 bases from J, with 16 bases between. CDR3 sequence: CSSPSGSDSPLHF. DNA for the CDR3: TGCAGTTCCCCCTCCGGGTCGGATTCACCCCTCCACTTT.

The CDR3 DNA follows: TGTGCCAGCAGTTCGCCGGGACAGGGTGATCAGCCCCAGCATTTT. Translation gives CASSSPGQGDQPQHF. The rearrangement joins TRBV28 to TRBJ1-5; 9 nucleotides line up with TRBD1. Germline V gene data show CDR1 as MDHEN and CDR2 as SYDVKM. The junction had 6 bases not matched to a gene; V was cut back by 4 bases and J by 5 bases. The CDR3 is made up of 15 amino acids.

This chain connects TRBV24-1 to TRBJ2-2; D not resolved. V lost 10 bases and J lost 4, with 12 bases in between. Germline V gene lookup returns CDR1 KGHDR and CDR2 SFDVKD. The CDR3 has 13 amino acids. The CDR3 is CATDPGVTGELFF. The CDR3 DNA follows: TGTGCCACTGACCCAGGCGTCACCGGGGAGCTGTTTTTT.

This clonotype occurred a few times. The chain uses TRBV7-2 and TRBJ2-3; TRBD2 matches at 8 bases. V was pared by 0 bases and J by 4 bases, with 0 bases of the junction left unmatched. The CDR3 totals 14 residues. From germline, CDR1 is SGHTA and CDR2 FQGNSA. The CDR3 here is CASSLAGLADTQYF. CDR3 sequence (DNA): TGTGCCAGCAGCTTAGCGGGACTAGCAGATACGCAGTATTTT.

The CDR3 spells CASSIPGQLNTEAFF. The CDR3 nucleotides are TGTGCCAGCAGTATACCGGGACAGCTGAACACTGAAGCTTTCTTT. V usage is TRBV3-1 and J usage is TRBJ1-1; 7 bases align to TRBD1. The CDR3 sequence is 15 residues long. Germline V lookup: CDR1 LGHDT, CDR2 YNNKEL (reference sequence). Unmatched junction bases numbered 7, after V lost 6 bases and J lost 0 bases. Looking up the rest from reference TRBV3-1 and TRBJ1-1 gives the full variable domain: DTAVSQTPKYLVTQMGNDKSIKCEQNLGHDTMYWYKQDSKKFLKIMFSYNNKELIINETVPNRFSPKSPDKAHLNLHINSLELGDSAVYFCASSIPGQLNTEAFFGQGTRLTVV.

This clonotype appeared a few times. This chain joins TRBV4-2 and TRBJ2-3; 7 bases agree with TRBD2. From germline, CDR1 is LGHNA and CDR2 YNFKEQ. After removal of 0 bases from V and 8 bases from J, the junction contained 8 bases not matched to a gene. This CDR3 is built from 15 residues. This CDR3 is CASSQDPSGLGTQYF. The CDR3 DNA reads as TGTGCCAGCAGCCAAGATCCTAGCGGCCTTGGTACGCAGTATTTT.

The table lists this clonotype with a few counts. The rearrangement links TRBV5-1 to TRBJ2-3; the match to TRBD2 covers 9 bases. Trimming removed 0 bases from V and 1 base from J; junction bases left unmatched: 3. The germline V gene encodes CDR1 SGHRS and CDR2 YFSETQ. The CDR3 totals 16 residues. The CDR3 DNA is TGCGCCAGCAGCTTGGGACTAGCGGAAGGCACAGATACGCAGTATTTT. This encodes CASSLGLAEGTDTQYF.

This clonotype appeared a few times. This chain links TRBV5-6 with TRBJ1-2, with TRBD1 identical over 7 bases. This CDR3 region has 15 residues. After removal of 5 bases from V and 0 bases from J, the junction contained 7 bases not matched to a gene. Germline CDR1 reads SGHDT; CDR2 reads YYEEEE. The CDR3 here is CASSRQGLANYGYTF. Here the CDR3 DNA reads TGTGCCAGCAGTAGACAGGGCCTAGCTAACTATGGCTACACCTTC.

A few counts support this clonotype. The chain recombines TRBV27 with TRBJ1-5; D may be TRBD1 (5 bases). The germline V gene encodes CDR1 MNHEY and CDR2 SMNVEV (reference sequence). This CDR3 has 15 amino acids. The V and J ends lost 3 bases and 7 bases respectively, with 16 bases between them. Written as DNA, the CDR3 is TGTGCCAGCAGTTTTGTCGGGACTCTGGGGCAGCCCCAGCATTTT. It codes for CASSFVGTLGQPQHF.

V gene TRBV14 combines with J gene TRBJ2-7, with D possibly matching TRBD1 (6 bases). Trimming took 1 base from V and 6 from J, leaving 10 bases between them. The germline CDR1 and CDR2 sequences are SGHDN and FVKESK. CDR3 length: 13 residues. CDR3 in amino acids: CASSQVDRSEQYF. The CDR3 coding sequence is TGTGCCAGCAGCCAAGTAGACAGGTCCGAGCAGTACTTC.

This clonotype appeared a few times. The chain couples TRBV5-1 to TRBJ2-1; 9 bases are a match to TRBD2. Germline V gene lookup returns CDR1 SGHRS and CDR2 YFSETQ. The CDR3 spans 14 residues. The V and J ends lost 6 bases and 2 bases, in that order; junction bases with no gene match: 3. This CDR3 reads CASNAGGTYNEQFF. CDR3 bases: TGCGCCAGCAATGCGGGGGGGACCTACAATGAGCAGTTCTTC. Using reference TRBV5-1 and TRBJ2-1 for the parts outside the CDR3, the full variable domain is KAGVTQTPRYLIKTRGQQVTLSCSPISGHRSVSWYQQTPGQGLQFLFEYFSETQRNKGNFPGRFSGRQFSNSRSEMNVSTLELGDSALYLCASNAGGTYNEQFFGPGTRLTVL.

This clonotype was picked up a small number of times. The J gene is TRBJ1-1, the V gene TRBV6-6, with unresolved D. Trimming took off 5 bases at V and 6 bases at J, with 10 bases between the two ends. From germline, CDR1 is MNHNY and CDR2 SVGAGI (reference sequence). This CDR3 region has 12 residues. Here the CDR3 reads CASSPGAAEAFF. The CDR3 region has the DNA TGTGCCAGCAGTCCAGGCGCGGCTGAAGCTTTCTTT.

V is TRBV18 and J is TRBJ2-7, with 9 nucleotides matching TRBD1. The CDR3 has 15 amino acids. Germline lookup yields CDR1 KGHSH and CDR2 LQKENI. V was clipped by 3 bases and J by 5 bases; unmatched bases: 8. Here the CDR3 reads CASSPRTGETNEQYF. CDR3 nucleotides: TGTGCCAGCTCACCCCGGACAGGGGAGACCAACGAGCAGTACTTC. The full variable domain, its missing parts supplied by reference TRBV18 and TRBJ2-7, is NAGVMQNPRHLVRRRGQEARLRCSPMKGHSHVYWYRQLPEEGLKFMVYLQKENIIDESGMPKERFSAEFPKEGPSILRIQQVVRGDSAAYFCASSPRTGETNEQYFGPGTRLTVT.

This clonotype was found many times. The chain joins TRBV7-2 to TRBJ1-5, with D uncertain. This CDR3 region has 13 residues. V lost 3 bases and J 4 bases, leaving 7 bases between the germline ends. Germline CDR1 is SGHTA and CDR2 is FQGNSA. This chain's CDR3 is CASSFTANQPQHF. CDR3 DNA sequence: TGTGCCAGCAGCTTTACGGCTAATCAGCCCCAGCATTTT.

This clonotype was seen only a few times. V gene TRBV7-2 combines with J gene TRBJ2-3, with D unresolved. Trimming removed 4 bases at V and 0 bases at J, with 8 bases between. The CDR3 has 14 residues. Germline CDR1 SGHTA, CDR2 FQGNSA. CDR3 DNA sequence: TGTGCCAGCAGCTCACGGCAGAGCACAGATACGCAGTATTTT. This sequence encodes CASSSRQSTDTQYF.

The chain carries TRBV2 and TRBJ2-1, with unresolved D. The germline V gene encodes CDR1 SNHLY and CDR2 FYNNEI. V shed 4 bases and J shed 11 bases, with 9 bases lying between them. CDR3 length: 11 residues. CDR3 nucleotide sequence: TGTGCCAGCAGTGGCGGATTGAAGCAGTTCTTC. Protein sequence: CASSGGLKQFF.

This clonotype has more than one count but fewer than ten. This sequence joins TRBV7-2 and TRBJ1-4; tentative D call: TRBD1 (6 bases). V was trimmed by 0 bases and J by 8 bases, leaving 10 bases between them. The germline V gene encodes CDR1 SGHTA and CDR2 FQGNSA. The length of the CDR3 is 14 residues. The CDR3 protein is CASSLAAGVEKLFF. In DNA form, the CDR3 reads TGTGCCAGCAGCTTAGCGGCAGGGGTCGAAAAACTGTTTTTT.

This clonotype has only a few counts. V gene TRBV7-2 combines with J gene TRBJ2-1, with D perhaps TRBD2 (6 bases). Trimming left V 5 bases short and J 5 bases short, with 13 bases between. Germline lookup yields CDR1 SGHTA and CDR2 FQGNSA. The CDR3 consists of 14 residues. CDR3 loop: CASSPFGSDNEQFF. The CDR3, as DNA: TGTGCCAGCAGCCCCTTCGGGAGTGACAATGAGCAGTTCTTC.

The V call is TRBV5-1, the J call TRBJ2-5; D unresolved. CDR1 and CDR2 (germline): SGHRS, YFSETQ. The CDR3 covers 14 residues. Between the trimmed V and J ends, which lost 0 bases and 3 bases, there was a span of 9 bases. The CDR3, as DNA: TGCGCCAGCAGCTTGGTTGGCTTGAAAGAGACCCAGTACTTC. It specifies CASSLVGLKETQYF.

This clonotype turned up a few times. This sequence joins TRBV5-1 and TRBJ2-2, with a tentative D call TRBD2 (5 bases). V lost 0 bases and J 6 bases, leaving 18 bases between the germline ends. The CDR3 spans 17 residues. Germline V gene sequence: CDR1 SGHRS, CDR2 YFSETQ. For the CDR3, the DNA is TGCGCCAGCAGCTTGGTGGTTCCGGGAAGCGCCGCCGGGGAGCTGTTTTTT. This codes for CASSLVVPGSAAGELFF.

The chain has TRBV15 and TRBJ2-3; tentatively, D is TRBD1 (5 bases). This CDR3 has 15 residues. CDR1 and CDR2 (germline): LNHNV, YYDKDF (reference sequence). Trimming cost V 3 bases and J 1 base, with 11 bases left between them. CDR3 residues: CATSRDNTGTDTQYF. CDR3 sequence (DNA): TGTGCCACCAGCAGGGACAATACGGGCACAGATACGCAGTATTTT. The whole variable domain, remainder taken from reference TRBV15 and TRBJ2-3, is DAMVIQNPRYQVTQFGKPVTLSCSQTLNHNVMYWYQQKSSQAPKLLFHYYDKDFNNEADTPDNFQSRRPNTSFCFLDIRSPGLGDTAMYLCATSRDNTGTDTQYFGPGTRLTVL.

This chain links TRBV30 with TRBJ1-6; D perhaps matches TRBD1 (5 bases). Germline lookup yields CDR1 GTSNPN and CDR2 SVGIG (reference sequence). The CDR3 has 14 amino acids. Deletions cut 2 bases from V and 14 bases from J, with 19 bases between. The CDR3: CAWSLTAGKGALHF. CDR3 coding DNA: TGTGCCTGGAGTCTGACAGCGGGAAAAGGGGCCCTCCACTTT.

The chain recombines TRBV5-1 with TRBJ1-1; TRBD1 aligns across 7 bases. The V gene end was trimmed by 4 bases and the J gene end by 12 bases; junction bases not matched to a gene: 12. Germline V CDR1 and CDR2: SGHRS, YFSETQ. This CDR3 has 13 amino acids. CDR3 nucleotides: TGCGCCAGCAGCCTAGCTGACAGGGAGAACCCTTTCTTT. It yields the protein CASSLADRENPFF.

This chain connects TRBV7-8 to TRBJ2-7, with 10 bases identical to TRBD2. This CDR3 contains 16 residues. Per the germline V gene, CDR1 is SGHVS and CDR2 is FQNEAQ. After removal of 1 base from V and 7 bases from J, the junction contained 10 bases not matched to a gene. CDR3 sequence reads: CASSLGKREGRREQYF. The CDR3 DNA reads TGTGCCAGCAGCTTAGGGAAGCGGGAGGGCCGACGGGAGCAGTACTTC.

Comments on this clonotype: This may be a read error, as it is one base from a much larger clone. This CDR3 is CASSFHNQPQHF. Written as DNA, the CDR3 is TGTGCCAGCAGTTTTCACAATCAGCCCCAGCATTTT. The chain joins TRBV12-3 or TRBV12-4 to TRBJ1-5; D gene unclear. The CDR3 consists of 12 residues. Deletions cut 3 bases from V and 3 bases from J, with 3 bases between.

This clonotype has a handful of counts. The chain has TRBV5-6 and TRBJ1-1, with 7 positions matching TRBD1. Losses at the gene ends were 3 bases for V and 3 bases for J; bases not matched to a gene: 8. This CDR3 has 15 amino acids. Per the germline V gene, CDR1 is SGHDT and CDR2 is YYEEEE. This CDR3 reads CASSSFDRVDTEAFF. The CDR3 DNA follows: TGTGCCAGCAGCTCGTTCGACAGGGTCGACACTGAAGCTTTCTTT.